This T cell receptor (beta chain) derives from a study of cytomegalovirus exposure and HLA in healthy donors. Study summary: A prior analysis found more than 90 million unique TCR beta sequences from 150 million to 200 million T cells.

Remarks on this clone: What it recognizes is unknown.

In the PCR, 60 Vbeta and 13 Jbeta primers were used. Method: immunoSEQ multiplex PCR; TCRdb's copy keeps in-frame clones and lacks some. The sample comprises 150,000 to 200,000 clones, roughly 72% of which are singletons, and about 1.4% rests with the top ten. Germline V gene sequence: CDR1 SGHKS, CDR2 YYEKEE (reference sequence). The CDR3 is made up of 15 amino acids. J gave up 7 bases and V 0 bases, and 6 bases lay outside the gene matches. The study's findings and limits: A later analysis linked a missense variant in DCLRE1C to the trimming of TCR beta V and J genes. Judged likely to be a sequencing artifact was a cluster of highly shared sequence variants.

The sequence derives from a middle-aged man in good health and CMV-seronegative. Sequences were obtained from PBMCs. The chain links TRBV5-5 to TRBJ1-1; TRBD1 agrees at 10 bases. The CDR3 spells CASSLGQGAPSEAFF. As DNA, the CDR3 is TGTGCCAGCAGCTTGGGACAGGGGGCGCCTAGTGAAGCTTTCTTT.